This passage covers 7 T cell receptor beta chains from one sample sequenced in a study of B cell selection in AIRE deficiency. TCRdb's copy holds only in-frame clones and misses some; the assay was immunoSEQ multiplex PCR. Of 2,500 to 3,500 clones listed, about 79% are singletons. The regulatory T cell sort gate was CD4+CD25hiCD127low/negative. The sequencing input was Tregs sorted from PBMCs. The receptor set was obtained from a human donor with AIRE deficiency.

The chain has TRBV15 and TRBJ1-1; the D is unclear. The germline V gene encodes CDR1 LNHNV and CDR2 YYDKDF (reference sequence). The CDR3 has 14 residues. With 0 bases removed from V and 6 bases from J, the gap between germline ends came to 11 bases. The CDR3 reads CATSRDLGVAEAFF. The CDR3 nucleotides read TGTGCCACCAGCAGAGATCTGGGAGTGGCTGAAGCTTTCTTT.

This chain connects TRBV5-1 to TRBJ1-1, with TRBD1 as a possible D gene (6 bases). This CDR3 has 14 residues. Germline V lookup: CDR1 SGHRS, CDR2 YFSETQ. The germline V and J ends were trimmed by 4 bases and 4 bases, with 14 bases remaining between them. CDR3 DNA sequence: TGCGCCAGCAGCCCAATGACAGGCCCCACTGAAGCTTTCTTT. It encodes CASSPMTGPTEAFF.

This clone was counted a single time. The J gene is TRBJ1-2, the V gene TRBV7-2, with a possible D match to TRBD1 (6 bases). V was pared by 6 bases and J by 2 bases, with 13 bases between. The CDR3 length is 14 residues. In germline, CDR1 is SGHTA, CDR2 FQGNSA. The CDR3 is CASRGGGVNYGYTF. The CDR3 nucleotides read TGTGCCAGCAGAGGGGGGGGAGTAAACTATGGCTACACCTTC.

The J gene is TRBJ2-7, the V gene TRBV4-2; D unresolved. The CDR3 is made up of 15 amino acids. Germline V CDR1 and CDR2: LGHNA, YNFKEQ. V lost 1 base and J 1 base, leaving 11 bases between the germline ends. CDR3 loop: CASSQGFDESYEQYF. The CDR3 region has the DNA TGTGCCAGCAGCCAAGGTTTCGACGAGTCCTACGAGCAGTACTTC.

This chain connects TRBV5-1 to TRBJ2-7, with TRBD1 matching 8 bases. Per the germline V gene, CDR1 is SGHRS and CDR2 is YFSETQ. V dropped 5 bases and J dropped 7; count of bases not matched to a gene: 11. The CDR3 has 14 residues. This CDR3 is CASRNRGQAGEQYF. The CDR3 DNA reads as TGCGCCAGCAGGAACAGGGGACAGGCGGGAGAGCAGTACTTC.

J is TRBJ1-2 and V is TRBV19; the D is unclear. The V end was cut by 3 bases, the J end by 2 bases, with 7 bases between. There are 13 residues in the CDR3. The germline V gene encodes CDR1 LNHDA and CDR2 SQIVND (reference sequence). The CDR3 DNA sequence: TGTGCCAGTAGTATCGTTTCCAACTATGGCTACACCTTC. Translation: CASSIVSNYGYTF.

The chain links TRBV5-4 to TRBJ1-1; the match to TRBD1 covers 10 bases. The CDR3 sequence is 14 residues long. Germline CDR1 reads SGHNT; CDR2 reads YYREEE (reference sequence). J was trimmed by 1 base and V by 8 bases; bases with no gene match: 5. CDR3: CASNGQGGNTEAFF. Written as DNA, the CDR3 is TGTGCCAGTAATGGACAGGGGGGGAACACTGAAGCTTTCTTT.